Reported below is one TCR beta chain. Its antigen remains undetermined. Base qualities are not provided; no much larger clone lies one nucleotide away. In light of the paper, this sample's time point label describes: patch test 2, 6 weeks after DPC sensitization. Explained via the paper, the treatment or condition label denotes: therapeutic diphenylcyclopropenone sensitization with weekly scalp DPC. Blood at each patch-test visit was drawn before the patch test was applied. Eligible patients were aged 18 to 70, diagnosed with alopecia, deemed suitable for DPC therapy, and excluded if pregnant. Unfractionated whole blood was collected in Tempus Blood RNA tubes, and total RNA was extracted from that blood. The receptor library was made with RACE. The run used a NextSeq 500. Library preparation attached unique molecular identifiers to individual cDNA molecules for quantitative, reproducible TCR counting. Both TCR alpha and TCR beta chains were sequenced from each blood RNA sample. The authors' pipeline ran thus. Samples had a median of roughly 99,000 TCRs, with a range from about 23,224 to 750,000. V, J and CDR3 annotation of the TCR reads was performed with the Decombinator software suite. For PS versus PT1 abundance plots, all samples were subsampled to the same number of TCRs (28,000). TCRs were defined as expanded if absent before sensitization and observed at least eight times at the 2-week time point. Through fastp at Q25 and MiXCR, TCRdb rebuilt clones from the public reads, retaining in-frame beta chains. Identical CDR3 proteins give one entry, which carries the most common genes and DNA. These V and J calls derive from TCRdb rather than the authors' analysis. The sample table lists roughly 380,000 distinct CDR3 sequences, about 6.9% of them with a count of one. Jointly, the top ten make up less than 6.5% of the sample.

The sample belongs to a study of human T cells and chemical hapten exposure (dated by TCRdb to 2020 to 2023). General notes on the study: For sensitization, 2% DPC in acetone was applied to a roughly 2 cm by roughly 2 cm area of upper inner arm skin. Most of the patients in the cohort were female, and the cohort covered alopecia areata with under or over 50% scalp involvement, alopecia totalis and alopecia universalis. About 28 alopecia patients gave blood for TCR sequencing at one to four time points (pre-sensitization, 2, 6 and 24 weeks). Patch testing was done on the upper back using Finn chambers containing 0.01% DPC, and results were scored after 6 days according to International Contact Dermatitis Research Group standards. Patients additionally received weekly therapeutic DPC doses to the scalp throughout the roughly 25-week study period. Peripheral blood TCR repertoire changes were tracked in vivo in alopecia patients during primary and secondary sensitization to the hapten diphenylcyclopropenone (DPC). Libraries were pooled for sequencing, and variation in per-sample TCR yields was attributed mainly to small differences in library volumes within the pool. Blood was sampled from patients pre-sensitization (week 0) and at 2, 6 and about 24 weeks after DPC sensitization. Results the study describes overall, beyond this receptor: All patients had alopecia, a presumed autoimmune disease, so their immune response might differ from that of healthy individuals. The number of PT1 expanded TCRs positively correlated with patch test score, significant at thresholds 8, 16 and 32 but not 4. After repeated subsampling, the strength of the expansion versus patch-test correlation and the threshold at which it became significant changed. Compared with pre-sensitization or healthy control sets, expanded TCRs formed significantly more large CDR3 similarity clusters, which is consistent with antigen-driven responses. The number of TCRs above 1 in 1000 frequency did not change with DPC sensitization; there was no evidence of global repertoire structure alterations.

Between the V and J ends, shortened by 5 bases and 0 bases respectively, the junction contains 7 bases. CDR1 is given as SQVTM and CDR2 as ANQGSEA, both from the germline V gene. The CDR3 runs 12 residues from the cysteine to the phenylalanine. CDR3 DNA only is kept here, 36 bases in frame from base 1. This chain joins TRBV29-1 to TRBJ1-2; no D gene call is confident. The origin of this receptor is a woman in her late teens or twenties with alopecia areata. Some clones in this sample may be carry-over from other donors' samples. Sample: whole blood, taken in connection with sensitization to the hapten diphenylcyclopropenone (DPC). The bases read TGCAGCGTTTCCAGAGCTAACTATGGCTACACCTTC. It encodes CSVSRANYGYTF.